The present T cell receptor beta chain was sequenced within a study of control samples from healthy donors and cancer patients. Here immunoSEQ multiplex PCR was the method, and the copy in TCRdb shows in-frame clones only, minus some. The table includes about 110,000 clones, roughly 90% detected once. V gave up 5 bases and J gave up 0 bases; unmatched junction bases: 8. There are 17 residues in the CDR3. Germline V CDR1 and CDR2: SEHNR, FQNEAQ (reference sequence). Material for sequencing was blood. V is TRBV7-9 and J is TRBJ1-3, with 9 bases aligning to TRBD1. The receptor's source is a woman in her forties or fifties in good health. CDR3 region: CASSPLWTGVSGNTIYF. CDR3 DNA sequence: TGTGCCAGCAGCCCCCTTTGGACAGGGGTCTCTGGAAACACCATATATTTT. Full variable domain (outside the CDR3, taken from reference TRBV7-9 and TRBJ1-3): DTGVSQNPRHKITKRGQNVTFRCDPISEHNRLYWYRQTLGQGPEFLTYFQNEAQLEKSRLLSDRFSAERPKGSFSTLEIQRTEQGDSAMYLCASSPLWTGVSGNTIYFGEGSWLTVV.